Included here is one T cell receptor beta chain sequence, with context. Its antigen remains unidentified. Germline CDR1 reads MNHEY; CDR2 reads SVGAGI. The CDR3 totals 14 residues. It was with a sample-barcoded 5' primer and a J-beta primer mix that a second PCR of roughly 6 to 12 cycles was run. Each of the samples gave a minimum of 2.5 million paired-end reads that contained CDR3. From the 5' RACE reads, TCRdb called clonotypes with MiXCR, one entry per CDR3 protein. Of over 1,300,000 distinct CDR3 sequences in the sample, approximately 59% were seen once. This sample was taken from a study of blood T cells in healthy people across ages. Ten milliliters of peripheral blood were drawn from each donor into EDTA-treated tubes. Findings of the study overall: Higher diversity and more naive CD4+ cells were features of long-lived donors, compared to aged donors.

This TCR was recovered from a man younger than 35 in good health. The sequenced sample consisted of blood. The V call is TRBV6-5, the J call TRBJ2-4, with D hard to call. The end of the DNA fits TRBJ2-7 better, so the J call may be wrong. In DNA form, the CDR3 reads TGTGCCAGCAGTTACCGACCGGCAACCTACGAGCAGTACTTC. Its protein product is CASSYRPATYEQYF.